Included here is one T cell receptor (beta chain) sequence, with context. This entry belongs to a study of Ad26.COV2.S vaccination and SARS-CoV-2 variants. The assay was immunoSEQ multiplex PCR, and TCRdb's table has in-frame clones only and misses some. This sample yields around 380,000 clones, of which approximately 90% are seen a single time; approximately 3.7% belongs to the top ten. This sample's treatment: around 19 received Ad26.COV2.S at low or high dose, single or two shots; about 5 received placebo; per-sample allocation not given. Specimens were obtained on day 63 following the first vaccine or placebo injection. Expressing Wuhan-strain SARS-CoV-2 spike, an Ad26 vector served as the vaccine. The CDR3 totals 15 residues. The V gene's germline CDR1 is SEHNR and CDR2 FQNEAQ (reference sequence). The V end lost 6 bases, the J end lost 6 bases, and 17 bases lay between the germline ends.

The specimen comprised peripheral blood, sampled in a trial of Ad26.COV2.S vaccine versus placebo. The chain links TRBV7-9 to TRBJ2-2, with a weak D call TRBD2 (6 bases). This receptor was obtained from a person between 18 and 65 years old who received the Ad26.COV2.S COVID-19 vaccine or a placebo. The CDR3 is CASSIDGRRAGELFF. Here the CDR3 DNA reads TGTGCCAGCAGTATCGACGGACGGAGGGCCGGGGAGCTGTTTTTT.